These T cell receptor beta chains were read from a single sample in a study of blood T cell repertoires in COVID-19. The protocol was immunoSEQ multiplex PCR, while the TCRdb copy is restricted to in-frame clones and leaves out a portion. Of about 18,000 clones listed, approximately 88% are singletons. Sequencing was done on a sample of PBMCs or T cells enriched from blood (not recorded which). The receptors shown here come from a woman under 40 who had recovered from COVID-19. Both conserved end residues are part of each CDR3. A clone size is listed for some rows: how often the clone was seen (once, few, many), or a class if it is expanded.

clone_size: -; v_call: TRBV30; cdr3_aa: CAWTNRRSTGELFF
clone_size: -; v_call: TRBV10-3; cdr3_aa: CAISESFTANYGYTF
clone_size: -; v_call: TRBV15; cdr3_aa: CATSRAIRWGGDQETQYF
clone_size: -; v_call: TRBV6-5; cdr3_aa: CASSTWGALSYEQYF
clone_size: few; v_call: TRBV30; cdr3_aa: CAWSIPWANGNQPQHF
clone_size: -; v_call: TRBV7-2; cdr3_aa: CASSNTNYGYTF
clone_size: -; v_call: TRBV2; cdr3_aa: CASSPVTGRTFRGANVLTF
clone_size: -; v_call: TRBV28; cdr3_aa: CATMTSGANVLTF
clone_size: -; v_call: TRBV5-5; cdr3_aa: CASSWDDRGNQPQHF
clone_size: -; v_call: TRBV5-1; cdr3_aa: CASSFTGQGSSRNTIYF
clone_size: -; v_call: TRBV2; cdr3_aa: CASTEGGAYNEQFF
clone_size: -; v_call: TRBV5-4; cdr3_aa: CASSPVGRKMNTEAFF
clone_size: -; v_call: TRBV5-4; cdr3_aa: CASYAGFGETQYF
clone_size: -; v_call: TRBV24-1; cdr3_aa: CATSEQTGSYNEQFF
clone_size: -; v_call: TRBV29-1; cdr3_aa: CSGGTGDLYEQYF
clone_size: -; v_call: TRBV12-5; cdr3_aa: CASGSTSGDTDTQYF
clone_size: -; v_call: TRBV9; cdr3_aa: CASGRGARNNEQFF
clone_size: -; v_call: TRBV29-1; cdr3_aa: CSVAMRGAGAEAFF
clone_size: -; v_call: TRBV11-2; cdr3_aa: CASSSAAGPSNYGYTF
clone_size: -; v_call: TRBV6-1; cdr3_aa: CASSEAGGPFDEQFF
clone_size: -; v_call: TRBV7-9; cdr3_aa: CASSQSGVSNQPQHF
clone_size: -; v_call: TRBV9; cdr3_aa: CASSAPPADFEAFF
clone_size: -; v_call: TRBV29-1; cdr3_aa: CSVSRALSSYEQYF
clone_size: -; v_call: TRBV6-5; cdr3_aa: CASSQQGAGSPLHF
clone_size: -; v_call: TRBV9; cdr3_aa: CASSVSTGGVQETQYF
clone_size: -; v_call: TRBV24-1; cdr3_aa: CATSDLQTRLLSSYNSPLHF
clone_size: -; v_call: TRBV30; cdr3_aa: CAWSVRGELFF
clone_size: -; v_call: TRBV11-3; cdr3_aa: CASSPGTGAQFF
clone_size: -; v_call: TRBV19; cdr3_aa: CASRTPGGGNQPQHF
clone_size: -; v_call: TRBV6-2/TRBV6-3; cdr3_aa: CASSLELGQKNSPLHF